This T cell receptor (beta chain) appears in the sequencing data of a study of long-term antiretroviral therapy in people with HIV. Points on this clone: Its antigen is unidentified. The junction differs from germline at one of its ends, possibly a read error.

Study outcomes and limitations: Transplant-donor-level diversity was not reached after ART, though diversity increased. Clonal expansions arising prior to ART prevailed in the repertoire at every time point. Blood dating 2004 to 2017 may reflect older ART regimens. HIV repertoires covered narrower CDR3 length ranges than controls did.

The run of the v3.0 immunoSEQ assay was at survey level. Using immunoSEQ multiplex PCR, the repertoire was profiled, and TCRdb retains in-frame clones only, with some absent. Of about 39,000 clones detected, 85% to 90% appear once; the ten largest clones hold about 4%. The germline CDR1 and CDR2 sequences are SSHAT and FNYEAQ (reference sequence). CDR3 size: 14 residues. Here the sequenced sample was unsorted PBMCs, taken 1.2 years after starting antiretroviral therapy. The sequence came from a woman in her forties or fifties with HIV. The chain carries TRBV7-7 and TRBJ2-5; the D gene is possibly TRBD1 (5 bases). In nucleotides, the CDR3 is TGTGCTAGCAGCTTAGGCAGGGTCCAAGAGACCCAGTACTTC. Protein: CASSLGRVQETQYF.